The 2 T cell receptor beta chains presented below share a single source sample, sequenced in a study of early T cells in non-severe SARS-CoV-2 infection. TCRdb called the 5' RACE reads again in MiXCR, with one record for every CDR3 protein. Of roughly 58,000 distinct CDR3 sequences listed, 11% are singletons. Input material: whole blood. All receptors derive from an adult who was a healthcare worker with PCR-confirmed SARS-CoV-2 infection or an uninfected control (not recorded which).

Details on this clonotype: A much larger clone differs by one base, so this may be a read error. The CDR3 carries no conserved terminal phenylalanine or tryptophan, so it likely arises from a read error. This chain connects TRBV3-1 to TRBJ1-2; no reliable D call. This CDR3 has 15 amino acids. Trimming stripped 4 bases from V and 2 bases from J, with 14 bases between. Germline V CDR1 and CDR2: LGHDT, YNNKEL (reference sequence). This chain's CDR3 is CASSPPHLINYGYTY. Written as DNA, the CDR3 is TGTGCCAGCAGCCCCCCCCACCTGATAAACTATGGCTACACCTAC.

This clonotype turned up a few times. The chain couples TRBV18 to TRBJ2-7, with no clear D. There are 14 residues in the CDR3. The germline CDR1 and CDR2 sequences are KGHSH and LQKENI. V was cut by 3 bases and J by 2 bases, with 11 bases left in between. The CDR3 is CASSPNGKAYEQYF. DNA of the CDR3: TGTGCCAGCTCACCGAACGGAAAAGCCTACGAGCAGTACTTC.